Presented here are 2 T cell receptor beta chains from one specimen sequenced in a study of T cell responses to AZD1222 COVID-19 vaccine. Some clones are missing from TCRdb's copy, which holds only in-frame ones; the method was immunoSEQ multiplex PCR. The table shows about 97,000 clones, with about 90% occurring only once. This material consisted of peripheral blood, taken on day 0 of AZD1222 vaccination. These receptors were taken from an adult in good health.

This chain connects TRBV18 to TRBJ1-5, with D unclear. The length of the CDR3 is 14 residues. The V end was cut by 3 bases, the J end by 4 bases, with 10 bases between. Germline V gene lookup returns CDR1 KGHSH and CDR2 LQKENI. The CDR3 is CASSPQTENQPQHF. The DNA of the CDR3 is TGTGCCAGCTCACCCCAGACCGAGAATCAGCCCCAGCATTTT.

J is TRBJ1-1 and V is TRBV5-1; D is ambiguous. The CDR3 sequence is 11 residues long. V was clipped by 9 bases and J by 11 bases, with 17 bases between them. The V gene's germline CDR1 is SGHRS and CDR2 YFSETQ. For the CDR3, the DNA is TGCGCCACCGAGCCCCGTCCGCGGGCTTTCTTT. Its translation is CATEPRPRAFF. Filled out from reference TRBV5-1 and TRBJ1-1, the complete variable domain reads KAGVTQTPRYLIKTRGQQVTLSCSPISGHRSVSWYQQTPGQGLQFLFEYFSETQRNKGNFPGRFSGRQFSNSRSEMNVSTLELGDSALYLCATEPRPRAFFGQGTRLTVV.